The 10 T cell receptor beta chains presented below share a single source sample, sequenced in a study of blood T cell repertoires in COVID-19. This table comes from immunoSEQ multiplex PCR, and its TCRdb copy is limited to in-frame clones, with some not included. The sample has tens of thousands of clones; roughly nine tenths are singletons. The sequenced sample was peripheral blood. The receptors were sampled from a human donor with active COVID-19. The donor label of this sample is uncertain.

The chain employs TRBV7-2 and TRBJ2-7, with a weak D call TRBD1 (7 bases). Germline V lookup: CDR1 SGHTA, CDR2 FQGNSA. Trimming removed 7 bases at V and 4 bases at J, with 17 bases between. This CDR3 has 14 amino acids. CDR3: CASTPGGFSYEQYF. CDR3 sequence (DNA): TGTGCCAGCACCCCAGGGGGGTTTAGTTACGAGCAGTACTTC.

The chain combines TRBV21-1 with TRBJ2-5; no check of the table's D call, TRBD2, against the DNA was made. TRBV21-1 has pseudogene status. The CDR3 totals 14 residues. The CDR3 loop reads CASSKGLAQETQYF. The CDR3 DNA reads TGTGCCAGCAGCAAAGGATTAGCGCAAGAGACCCAGTACTTC.

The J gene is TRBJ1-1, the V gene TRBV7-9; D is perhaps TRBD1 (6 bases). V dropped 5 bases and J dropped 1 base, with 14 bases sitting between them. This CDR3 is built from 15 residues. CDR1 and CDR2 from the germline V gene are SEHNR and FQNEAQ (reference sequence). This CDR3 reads CASSPAHRENTEAFF. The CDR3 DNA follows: TGTGCCAGCAGCCCCGCGCACAGGGAGAACACTGAAGCTTTCTTT.

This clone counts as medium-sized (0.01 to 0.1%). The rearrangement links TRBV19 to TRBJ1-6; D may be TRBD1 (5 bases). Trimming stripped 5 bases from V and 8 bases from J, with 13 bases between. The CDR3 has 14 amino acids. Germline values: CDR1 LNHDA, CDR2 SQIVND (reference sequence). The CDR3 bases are TGTGCCAGTAGTTCGCAGGGAAAGGATTCACCCCTCCACTTT. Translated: CASSSQGKDSPLHF.

DNA for the CDR3: TGTGCCAGCAGGACGGCGGGAGGTTCCACCGGGGAGCTGTTTTTT. Protein: CASRTAGGSTGELFF. The rearrangement links TRBV6-5 to TRBJ2-2, with 8 bases lining up with TRBD2. In germline, CDR1 is MNHEY, CDR2 SVGAGI. With 6 bases clipped from V and 4 bases from J, the junction kept 7 bases outside the gene matches. The CDR3 consists of 15 residues.

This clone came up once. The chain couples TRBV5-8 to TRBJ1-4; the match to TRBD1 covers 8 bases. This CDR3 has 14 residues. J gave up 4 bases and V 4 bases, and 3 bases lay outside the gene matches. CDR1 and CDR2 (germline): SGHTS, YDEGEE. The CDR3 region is CASSRTGSNEKLFF. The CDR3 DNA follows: TGTGCCAGCAGCCGGACAGGGAGTAATGAAAAACTGTTTTTT.

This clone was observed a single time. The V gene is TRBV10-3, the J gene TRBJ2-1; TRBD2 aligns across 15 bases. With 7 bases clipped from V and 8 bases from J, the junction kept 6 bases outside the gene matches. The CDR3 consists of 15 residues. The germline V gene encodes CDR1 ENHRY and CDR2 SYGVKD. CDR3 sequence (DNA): TGTGCCATCAACCCGGGACTAGCGGGAGGTTATGAGCAGTTCTTC. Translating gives CAINPGLAGGYEQFF.

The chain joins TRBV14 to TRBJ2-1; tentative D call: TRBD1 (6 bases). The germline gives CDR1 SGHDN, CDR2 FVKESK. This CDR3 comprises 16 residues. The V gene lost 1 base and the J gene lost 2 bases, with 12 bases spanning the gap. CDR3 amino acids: CASSQVTGSAYNEQFF. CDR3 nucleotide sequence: TGTGCCAGCAGCCAAGTTACAGGGTCGGCCTACAATGAGCAGTTCTTC.

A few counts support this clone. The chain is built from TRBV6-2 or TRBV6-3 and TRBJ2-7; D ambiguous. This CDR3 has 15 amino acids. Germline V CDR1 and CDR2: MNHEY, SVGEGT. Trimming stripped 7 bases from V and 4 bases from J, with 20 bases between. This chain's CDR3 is CASTPQLPGIYEQYF. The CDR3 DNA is TGTGCCAGCACCCCTCAGCTACCAGGAATATACGAGCAGTACTTC.

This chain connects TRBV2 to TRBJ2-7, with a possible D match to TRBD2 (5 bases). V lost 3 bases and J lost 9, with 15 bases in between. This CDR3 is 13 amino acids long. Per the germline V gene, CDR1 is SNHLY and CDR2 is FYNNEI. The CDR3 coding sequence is TGTGCCAGCAGTGACTGGGCAGGCACTAGGCAGTACTTC. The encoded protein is CASSDWAGTRQYF. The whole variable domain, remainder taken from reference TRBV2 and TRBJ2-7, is EPEVTQTPSHQVTQMGQEVILRCVPISNHLYFYWYRQILGQKVEFLVSFYNNEISEKSEIFDDQFSVERPDGSNFTLKIRSTKLEDSAMYFCASSDWAGTRQYFGPGTRLTVT.